This T cell receptor beta chain was profiled in a study of monozygotic twins with inflammatory bowel disease. Germline values: CDR1 SGHTA, CDR2 FQGTGA. The CDR3 loop spans 13 amino acids. Using the 5' RACE reads, TCRdb records one entry per CDR3 protein without DNA. Its listing shows 300,000 to 400,000 distinct CDR3 sequences. The V gene is TRBV7-3, the J gene TRBJ1-6; the D gene TCRdb calls, TRBD1, cannot be checked with no DNA. Sequences were obtained from blood. This sequence originates from a human donor with ulcerative colitis or Crohn's disease, or a healthy co-twin of an affected twin (not recorded which). CDR3: CASSEKTGSNLHF. Full variable domain (rest looked up from reference TRBV7-3 and TRBJ1-6): GAGVSQTPSNKVTEKGKYVELRCDPISGHTALYWYRQSLGQGPEFLIYFQGTGAADDSGLPNDRFFAVRPEGSVSTLKIQRTERGDSAVYLCASSEKTGSNLHFGNGTRLTVT.